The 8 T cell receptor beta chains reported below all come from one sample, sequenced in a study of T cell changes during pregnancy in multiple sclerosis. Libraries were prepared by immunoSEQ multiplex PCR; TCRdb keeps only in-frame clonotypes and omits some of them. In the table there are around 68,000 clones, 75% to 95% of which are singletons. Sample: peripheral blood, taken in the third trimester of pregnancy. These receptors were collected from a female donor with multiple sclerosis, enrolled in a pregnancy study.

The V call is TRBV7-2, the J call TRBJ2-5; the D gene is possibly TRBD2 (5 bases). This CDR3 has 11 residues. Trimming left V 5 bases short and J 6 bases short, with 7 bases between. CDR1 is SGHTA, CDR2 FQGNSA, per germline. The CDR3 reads CASSQRQTQYF. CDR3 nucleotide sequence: TGTGCCAGCAGCCAGCGGCAGACCCAGTACTTC.

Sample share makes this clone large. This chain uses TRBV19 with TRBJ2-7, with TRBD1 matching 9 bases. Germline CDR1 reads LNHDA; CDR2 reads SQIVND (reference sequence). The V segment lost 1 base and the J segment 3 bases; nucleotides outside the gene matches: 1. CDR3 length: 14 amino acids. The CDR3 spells CASSIAGQGYEQYF. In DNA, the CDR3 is TGTGCCAGTAGTATAGCGGGACAGGGCTACGAGCAGTACTTC.

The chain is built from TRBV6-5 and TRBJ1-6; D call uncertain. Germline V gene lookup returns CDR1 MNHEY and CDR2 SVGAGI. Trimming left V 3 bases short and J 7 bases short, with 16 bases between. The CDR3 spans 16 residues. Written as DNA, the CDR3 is TGTGCCAGCAGTTATTCGGAGGGAGCGGGCAATTCACCCCTCCACTTT. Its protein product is CASSYSEGAGNSPLHF.

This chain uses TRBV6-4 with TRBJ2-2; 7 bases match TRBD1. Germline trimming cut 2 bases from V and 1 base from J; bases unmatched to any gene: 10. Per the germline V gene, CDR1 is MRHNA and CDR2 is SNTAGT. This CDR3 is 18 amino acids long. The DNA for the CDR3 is TGTGCCAGCAGTGACCAACGAGTTGACAGGGAGAACACCGGGGAGCTGTTTTTT. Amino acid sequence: CASSDQRVDRENTGELFF.

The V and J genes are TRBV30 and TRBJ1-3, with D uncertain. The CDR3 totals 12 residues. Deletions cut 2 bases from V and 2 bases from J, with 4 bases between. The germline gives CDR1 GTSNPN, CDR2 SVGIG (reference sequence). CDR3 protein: CAWSPAGNTIYF. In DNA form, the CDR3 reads TGTGCCTGGAGTCCAGCTGGAAACACCATATATTTT.

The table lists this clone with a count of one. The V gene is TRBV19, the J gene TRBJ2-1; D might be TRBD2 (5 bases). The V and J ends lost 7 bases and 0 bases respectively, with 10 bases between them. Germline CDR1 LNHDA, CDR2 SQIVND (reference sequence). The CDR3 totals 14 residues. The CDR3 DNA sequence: TGTGCCAGTAATCCTGGGAGCTCCTACAATGAGCAGTTCTTC. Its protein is CASNPGSSYNEQFF.

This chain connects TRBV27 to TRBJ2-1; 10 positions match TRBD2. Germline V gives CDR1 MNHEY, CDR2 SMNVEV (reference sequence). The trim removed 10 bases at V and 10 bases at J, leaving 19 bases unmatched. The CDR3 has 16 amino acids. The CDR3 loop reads CAIKPTDLAGVWEQFF. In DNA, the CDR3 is TGTGCCATCAAGCCAACTGACCTAGCGGGAGTATGGGAGCAGTTCTTC.

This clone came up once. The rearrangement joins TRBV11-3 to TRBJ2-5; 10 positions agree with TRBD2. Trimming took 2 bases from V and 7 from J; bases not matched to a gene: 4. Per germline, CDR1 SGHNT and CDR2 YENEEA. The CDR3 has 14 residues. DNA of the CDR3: TGTGCCAGCAGCTTAAGGACTAGCGGTGGGACCCAGTACTTC. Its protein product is CASSLRTSGGTQYF.